This entry is about one T cell receptor (beta chain). The antigen remains undetermined. The data are from a study of CD8 T cells in ankylosing spondylitis. Study results and limitations: There was a TCR beta motif, made of roughly eight highly homologous variants, that appeared characteristic of ankylosing spondylitis blood.

TCRdb used MiXCR to reprocess the 5' RACE reads, holding one entry per CDR3 protein. Altogether a few hundred thousand distinct CDR3 sequences are present, approximately 20% being singletons, with the ten largest covering about 16%. What was sequenced was blood, either unsorted or a sorted T cell fraction (not recorded which). The clonotype was recovered from a male donor with ankylosing spondylitis.

DNA of the CDR3: TGTGCCAGCGGCTTTGGCAGGCATCAGCCCCAGCATTTT. Amino acids: CASGFGRHQPQHF. V and J are TRBV12-3 or TRBV12-4 and TRBJ1-5; D not resolved. This CDR3 has 13 amino acids. Trimming removed 8 bases at V and 5 bases at J, with 13 bases between.